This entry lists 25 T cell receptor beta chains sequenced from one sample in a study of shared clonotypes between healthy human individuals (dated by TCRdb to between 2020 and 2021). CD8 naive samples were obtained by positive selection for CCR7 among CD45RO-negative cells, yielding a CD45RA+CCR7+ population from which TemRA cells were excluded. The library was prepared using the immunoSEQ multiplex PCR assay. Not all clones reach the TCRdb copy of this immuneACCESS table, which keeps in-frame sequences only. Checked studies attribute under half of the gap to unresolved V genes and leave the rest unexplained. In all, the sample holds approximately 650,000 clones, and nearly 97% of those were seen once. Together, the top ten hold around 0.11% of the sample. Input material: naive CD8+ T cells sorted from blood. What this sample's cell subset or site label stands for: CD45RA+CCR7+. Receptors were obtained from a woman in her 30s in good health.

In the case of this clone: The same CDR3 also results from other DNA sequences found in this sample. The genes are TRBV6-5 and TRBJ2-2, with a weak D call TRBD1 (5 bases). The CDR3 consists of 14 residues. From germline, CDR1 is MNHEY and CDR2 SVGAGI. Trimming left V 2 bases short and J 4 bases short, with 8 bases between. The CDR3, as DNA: TGTGCCAGCAGTTACGGGGCCGGCACCGGGGAGCTGTTTTTT. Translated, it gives CASSYGAGTGELFF.

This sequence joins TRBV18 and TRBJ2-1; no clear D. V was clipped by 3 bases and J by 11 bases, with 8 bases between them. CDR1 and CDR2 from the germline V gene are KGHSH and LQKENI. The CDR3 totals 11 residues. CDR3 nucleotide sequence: TGTGCCAGCTCACCGAATGGTCAGCAGTTCTTC. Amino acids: CASSPNGQQFF.

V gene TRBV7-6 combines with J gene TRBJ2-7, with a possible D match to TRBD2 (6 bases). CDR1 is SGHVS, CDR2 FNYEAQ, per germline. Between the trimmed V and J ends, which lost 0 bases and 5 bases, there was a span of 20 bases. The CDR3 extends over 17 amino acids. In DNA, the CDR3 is TGTGCCAGCAGCTTAGCGTTAGCGGTGGGAGGCAGAAACGAGCAGTACTTC. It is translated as CASSLALAVGGRNEQYF. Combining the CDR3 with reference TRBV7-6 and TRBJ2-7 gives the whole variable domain GAGVSQSPRYKVTKRGQDVALRCDPISGHVSLYWYRQALGQGPEFLTYFNYEAQQDKSGLPNDRFSAERPEGSISTLTIQRTEQRDSAMYRCASSLALAVGGRNEQYFGPGTRLTVT.

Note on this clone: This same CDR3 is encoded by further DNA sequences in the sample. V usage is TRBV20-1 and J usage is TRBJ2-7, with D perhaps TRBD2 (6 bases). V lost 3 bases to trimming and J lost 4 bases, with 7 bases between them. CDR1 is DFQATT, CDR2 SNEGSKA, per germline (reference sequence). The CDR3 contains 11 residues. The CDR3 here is CSARGTYEQYF. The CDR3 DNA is TGCAGTGCTAGGGGGACTTACGAGCAGTACTTC.

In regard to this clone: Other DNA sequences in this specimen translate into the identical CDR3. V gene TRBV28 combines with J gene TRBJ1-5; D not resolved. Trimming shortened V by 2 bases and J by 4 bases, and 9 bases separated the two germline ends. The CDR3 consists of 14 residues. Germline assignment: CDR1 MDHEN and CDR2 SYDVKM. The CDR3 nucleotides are TGTGCCAGCAGTTTACGGGGAGGAAATCAGCCCCAGCATTTT. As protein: CASSLRGGNQPQHF. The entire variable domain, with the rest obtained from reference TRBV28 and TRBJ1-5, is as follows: DVKVTQSSRYLVKRTGEKVFLECVQDMDHENMFWYRQDPGLGLRLIYFSYDVKMKEKGDIPEGYSVSREKKERFSLILESASTNQTSMYLCASSLRGGNQPQHFGDGTRLSIL.

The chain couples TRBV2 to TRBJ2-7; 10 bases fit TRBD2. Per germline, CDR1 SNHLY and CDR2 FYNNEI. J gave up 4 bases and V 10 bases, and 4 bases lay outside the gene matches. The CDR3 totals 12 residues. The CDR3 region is CANLGLAYEQYF. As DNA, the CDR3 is TGTGCCAACCTGGGACTAGCGTACGAGCAGTACTTC.

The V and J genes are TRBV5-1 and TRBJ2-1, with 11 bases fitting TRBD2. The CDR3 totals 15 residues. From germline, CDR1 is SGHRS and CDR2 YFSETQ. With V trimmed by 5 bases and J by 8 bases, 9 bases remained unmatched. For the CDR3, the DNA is TGCGCCAGCAGTCCCTGGACTAGCGGGCTGGATGAGCAGTTCTTC. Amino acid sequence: CASSPWTSGLDEQFF.

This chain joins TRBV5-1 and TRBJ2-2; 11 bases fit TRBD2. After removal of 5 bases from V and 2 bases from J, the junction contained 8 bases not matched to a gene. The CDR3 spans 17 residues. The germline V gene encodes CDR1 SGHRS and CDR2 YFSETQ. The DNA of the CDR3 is TGCGCCAGCAGGCAAAGGACTAGCGGGCTAAACACCGGGGAGCTGTTTTTT. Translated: CASRQRTSGLNTGELFF.

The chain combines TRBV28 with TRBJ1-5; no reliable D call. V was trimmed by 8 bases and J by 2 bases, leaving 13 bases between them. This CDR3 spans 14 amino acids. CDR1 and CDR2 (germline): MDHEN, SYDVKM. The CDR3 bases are TGTGCCAGCCGGGCCCGGACTGGCAATCAGCCCCAGCATTTT. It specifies CASRARTGNQPQHF.

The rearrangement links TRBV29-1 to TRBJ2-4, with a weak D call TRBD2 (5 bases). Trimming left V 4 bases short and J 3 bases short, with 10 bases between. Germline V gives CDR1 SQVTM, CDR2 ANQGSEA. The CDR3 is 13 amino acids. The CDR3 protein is CSVATEGKNIQYF. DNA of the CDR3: TGCAGCGTTGCTACTGAGGGCAAAAACATTCAGTACTTC.

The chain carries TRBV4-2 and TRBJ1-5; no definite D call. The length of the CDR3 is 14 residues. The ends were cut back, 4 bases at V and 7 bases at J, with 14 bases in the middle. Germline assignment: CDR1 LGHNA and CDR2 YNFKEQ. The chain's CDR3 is CASSPGLVEQPQHF. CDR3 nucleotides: TGTGCCAGCAGCCCCGGATTAGTTGAGCAGCCCCAGCATTTT.

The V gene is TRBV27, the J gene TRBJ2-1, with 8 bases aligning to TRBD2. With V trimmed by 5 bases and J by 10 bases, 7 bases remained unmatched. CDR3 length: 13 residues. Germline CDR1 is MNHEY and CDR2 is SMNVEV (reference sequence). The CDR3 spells CASSGVSGDEQFF. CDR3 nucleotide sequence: TGTGCCAGCAGTGGCGTTAGCGGGGACGAGCAGTTCTTC.

CDR3 protein: CASSVEGGGYTF. Here the CDR3 DNA reads TGTGCCAGCAGCGTAGAAGGGGGTGGCTACACCTTC. V is TRBV9 and J is TRBJ1-2; a weak D match, TRBD1 (6 bases). The CDR3 sequence is 12 residues long. V shed 0 bases and J shed 7 bases, with 7 bases lying between them. CDR1 and CDR2 (germline): SGDLS, YYNGEE.

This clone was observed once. The CDR3 loop is CASSLPGGGYTF. The CDR3, as DNA: TGTGCCAGCAGCTTGCCCGGCGGTGGCTACACCTTC. V is TRBV5-6 and J is TRBJ1-2; D remains unclear. The CDR3 covers 12 residues. Germline loops: CDR1 SGHDT, CDR2 YYEEEE. V lost 1 base to trimming and J lost 7 bases, with 8 bases between them.

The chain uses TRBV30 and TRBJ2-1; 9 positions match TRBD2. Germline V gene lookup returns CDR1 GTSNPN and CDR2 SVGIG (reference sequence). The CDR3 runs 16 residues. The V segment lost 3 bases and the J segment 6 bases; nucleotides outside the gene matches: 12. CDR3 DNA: TGTGCCTGGAGAGATATAGGGCTAGCGGGACTCAATGAGCAGTTCTTC. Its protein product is CAWRDIGLAGLNEQFF.

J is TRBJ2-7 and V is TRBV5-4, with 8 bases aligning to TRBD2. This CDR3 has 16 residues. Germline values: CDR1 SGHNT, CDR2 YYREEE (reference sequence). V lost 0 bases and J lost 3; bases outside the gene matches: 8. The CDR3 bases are TGTGCCAGCAGCTTGGCCGGGAGGGAGGGCGTCTACGAGCAGTACTTC. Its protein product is CASSLAGREGVYEQYF.

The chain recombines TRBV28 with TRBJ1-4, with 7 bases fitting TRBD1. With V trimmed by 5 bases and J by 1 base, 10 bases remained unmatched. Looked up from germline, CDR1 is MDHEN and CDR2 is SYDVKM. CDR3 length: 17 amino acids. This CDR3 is CASSQTQGEETNEKLFF. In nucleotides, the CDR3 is TGTGCCAGCAGTCAGACTCAGGGGGAGGAAACTAATGAAAAACTGTTTTTT. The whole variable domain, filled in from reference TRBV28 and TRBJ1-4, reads DVKVTQSSRYLVKRTGEKVFLECVQDMDHENMFWYRQDPGLGLRLIYFSYDVKMKEKGDIPEGYSVSREKKERFSLILESASTNQTSMYLCASSQTQGEETNEKLFFGSGTQLSVL.

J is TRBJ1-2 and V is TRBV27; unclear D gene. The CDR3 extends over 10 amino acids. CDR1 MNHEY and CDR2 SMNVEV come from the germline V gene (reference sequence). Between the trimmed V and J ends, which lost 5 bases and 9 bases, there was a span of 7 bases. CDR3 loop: CASSPSCYTF. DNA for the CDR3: TGTGCCAGCAGTCCCTCCTGCTACACCTTC.

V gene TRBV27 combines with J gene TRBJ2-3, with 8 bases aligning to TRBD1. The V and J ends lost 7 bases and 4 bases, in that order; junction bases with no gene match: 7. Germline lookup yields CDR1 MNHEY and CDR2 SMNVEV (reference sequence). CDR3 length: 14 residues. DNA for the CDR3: TGTGCCAGCACCAACGACAGGGGAGCAGATACGCAGTATTTT. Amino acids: CASTNDRGADTQYF.

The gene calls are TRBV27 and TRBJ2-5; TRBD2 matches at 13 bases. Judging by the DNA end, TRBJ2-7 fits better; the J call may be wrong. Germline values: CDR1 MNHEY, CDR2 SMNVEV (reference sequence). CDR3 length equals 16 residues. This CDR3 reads CASSSSTSGRLYEQYF. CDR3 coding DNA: TGTGCCAGCAGTTCCTCGACTAGCGGGAGGCTGTACGAGCAGTACTTC.

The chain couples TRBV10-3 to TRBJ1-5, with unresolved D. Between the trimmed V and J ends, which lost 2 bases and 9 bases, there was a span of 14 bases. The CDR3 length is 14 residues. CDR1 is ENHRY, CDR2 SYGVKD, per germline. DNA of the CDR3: TGTGCCATCAGTGAGGGGCCTGGGCTTCGGCCCCAGCATTTT. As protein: CAISEGPGLRPQHF.

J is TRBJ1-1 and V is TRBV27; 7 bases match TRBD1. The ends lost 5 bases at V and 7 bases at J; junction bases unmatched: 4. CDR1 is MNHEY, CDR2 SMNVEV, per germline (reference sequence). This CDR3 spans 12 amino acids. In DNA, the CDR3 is TGTGCCAGCAGTACGACAGGGTTTGAAGCTTTCTTT. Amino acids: CASSTTGFEAFF.

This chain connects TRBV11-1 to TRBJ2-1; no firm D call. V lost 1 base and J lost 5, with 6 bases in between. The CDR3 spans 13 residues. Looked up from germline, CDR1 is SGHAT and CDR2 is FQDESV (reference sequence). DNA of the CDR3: TGTGCCAGCAGCTTAGGAGGAGACAATGAGCAGTTCTTC. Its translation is CASSLGGDNEQFF.

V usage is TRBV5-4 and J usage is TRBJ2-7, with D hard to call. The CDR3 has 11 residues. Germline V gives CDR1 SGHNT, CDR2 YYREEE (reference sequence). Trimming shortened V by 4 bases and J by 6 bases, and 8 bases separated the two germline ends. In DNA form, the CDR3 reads TGTGCCAGCAGCACCCCAAGCGAGCAGTACTTC. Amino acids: CASSTPSEQYF.

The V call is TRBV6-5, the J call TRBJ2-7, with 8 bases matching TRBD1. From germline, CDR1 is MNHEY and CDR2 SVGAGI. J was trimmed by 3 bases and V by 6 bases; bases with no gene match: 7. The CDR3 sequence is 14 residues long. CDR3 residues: CASRADRELYEQYF. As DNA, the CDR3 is TGTGCCAGCAGGGCGGACAGGGAGCTCTACGAGCAGTACTTC.